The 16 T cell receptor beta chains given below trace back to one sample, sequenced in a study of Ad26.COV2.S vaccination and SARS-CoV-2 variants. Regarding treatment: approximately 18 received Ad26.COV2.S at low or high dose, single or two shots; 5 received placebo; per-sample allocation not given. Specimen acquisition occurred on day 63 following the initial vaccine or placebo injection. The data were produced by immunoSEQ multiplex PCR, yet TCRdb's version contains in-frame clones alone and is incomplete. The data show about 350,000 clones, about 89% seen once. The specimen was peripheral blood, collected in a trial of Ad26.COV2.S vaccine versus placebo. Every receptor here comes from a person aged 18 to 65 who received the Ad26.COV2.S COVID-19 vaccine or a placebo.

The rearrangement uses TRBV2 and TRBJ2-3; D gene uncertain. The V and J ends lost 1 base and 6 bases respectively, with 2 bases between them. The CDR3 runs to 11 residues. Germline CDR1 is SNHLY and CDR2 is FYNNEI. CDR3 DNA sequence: TGTGCCAGCAGTGAAGGGGATACGCAGTATTTT. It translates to CASSEGDTQYF.

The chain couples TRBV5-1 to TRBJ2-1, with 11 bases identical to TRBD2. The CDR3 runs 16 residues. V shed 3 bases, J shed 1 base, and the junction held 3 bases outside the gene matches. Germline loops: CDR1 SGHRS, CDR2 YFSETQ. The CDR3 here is CASSYPSGGSYNEQFF. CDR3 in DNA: TGCGCCAGCAGCTACCCTAGCGGGGGGTCCTACAATGAGCAGTTCTTC. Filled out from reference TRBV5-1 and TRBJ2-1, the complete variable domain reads KAGVTQTPRYLIKTRGQQVTLSCSPISGHRSVSWYQQTPGQGLQFLFEYFSETQRNKGNFPGRFSGRQFSNSRSEMNVSTLELGDSALYLCASSYPSGGSYNEQFFGPGTRLTVL.

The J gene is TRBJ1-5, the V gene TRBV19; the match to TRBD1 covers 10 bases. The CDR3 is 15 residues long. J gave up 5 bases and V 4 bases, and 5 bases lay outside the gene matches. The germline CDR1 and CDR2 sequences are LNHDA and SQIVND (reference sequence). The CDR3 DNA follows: TGTGCCAGTAGTACTTGGACAGGGGGTGATCAGCCCCAGCATTTT. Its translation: CASSTWTGGDQPQHF.

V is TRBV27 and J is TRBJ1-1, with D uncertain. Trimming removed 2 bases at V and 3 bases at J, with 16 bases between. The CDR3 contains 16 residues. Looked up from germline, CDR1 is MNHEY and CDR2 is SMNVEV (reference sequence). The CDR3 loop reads CASSLGQMGSDTEAFF. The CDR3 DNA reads TGTGCCAGCAGTTTAGGTCAAATGGGCTCAGACACTGAAGCTTTCTTT.

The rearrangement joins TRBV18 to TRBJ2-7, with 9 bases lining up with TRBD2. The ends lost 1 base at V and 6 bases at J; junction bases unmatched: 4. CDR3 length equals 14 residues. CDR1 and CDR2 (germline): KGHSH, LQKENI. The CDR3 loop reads CASSPLREGIEQYF. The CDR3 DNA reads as TGTGCCAGCTCACCACTGCGGGAGGGGATCGAGCAGTACTTC.

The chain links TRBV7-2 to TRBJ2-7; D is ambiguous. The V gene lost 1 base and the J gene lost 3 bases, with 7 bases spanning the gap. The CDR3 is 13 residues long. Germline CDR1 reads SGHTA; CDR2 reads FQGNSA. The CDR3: CASSLGTGYEQYF. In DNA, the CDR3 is TGTGCCAGCAGCTTAGGTACTGGCTACGAGCAGTACTTC.

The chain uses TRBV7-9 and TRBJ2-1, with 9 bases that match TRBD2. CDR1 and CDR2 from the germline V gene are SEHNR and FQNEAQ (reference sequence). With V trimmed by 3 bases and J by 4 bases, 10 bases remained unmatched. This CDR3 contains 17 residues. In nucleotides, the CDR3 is TGTGCCAGCAGCTTTCCCCTCGCGGGAGGGCGGTACAATGAGCAGTTCTTC. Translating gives CASSFPLAGGRYNEQFF.

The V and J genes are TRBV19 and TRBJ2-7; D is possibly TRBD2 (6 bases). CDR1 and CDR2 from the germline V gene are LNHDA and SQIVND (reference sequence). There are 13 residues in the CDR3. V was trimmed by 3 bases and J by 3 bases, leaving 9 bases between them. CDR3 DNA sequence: TGTGCCAGTAGTATGACGGGGGACTACGAGCAGTACTTC. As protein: CASSMTGDYEQYF.

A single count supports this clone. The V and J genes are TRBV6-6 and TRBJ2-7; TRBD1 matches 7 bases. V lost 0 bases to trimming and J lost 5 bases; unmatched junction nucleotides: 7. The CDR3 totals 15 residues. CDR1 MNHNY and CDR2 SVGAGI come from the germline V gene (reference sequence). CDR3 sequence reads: CASSYSKQGPHEQYF. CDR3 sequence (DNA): TGTGCCAGCAGTTACTCGAAACAGGGGCCCCACGAGCAGTACTTC.

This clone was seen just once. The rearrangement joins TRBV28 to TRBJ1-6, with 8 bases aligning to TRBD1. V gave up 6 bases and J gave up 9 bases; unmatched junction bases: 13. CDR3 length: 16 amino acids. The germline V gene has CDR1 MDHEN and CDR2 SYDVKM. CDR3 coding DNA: TGTGCCAGCAGCGATGGGGACGGGACAGGTAGTTCACCCCTCCACTTT. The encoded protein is CASSDGDGTGSSPLHF.

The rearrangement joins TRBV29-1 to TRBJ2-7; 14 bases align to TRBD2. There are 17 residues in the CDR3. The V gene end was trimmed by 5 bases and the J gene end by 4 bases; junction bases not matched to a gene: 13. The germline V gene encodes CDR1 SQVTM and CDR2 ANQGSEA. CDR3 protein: CSVFLGGTSGSGYEQYF. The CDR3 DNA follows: TGCAGCGTTTTTTTAGGAGGGACTAGCGGGAGTGGGTACGAGCAGTACTTC.

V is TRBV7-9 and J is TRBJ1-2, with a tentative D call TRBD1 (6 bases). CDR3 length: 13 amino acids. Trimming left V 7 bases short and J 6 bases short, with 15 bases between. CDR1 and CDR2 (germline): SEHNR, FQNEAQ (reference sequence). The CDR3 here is CASKSGQPDGYTF. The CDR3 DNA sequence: TGTGCCAGCAAATCGGGACAACCGGATGGCTACACCTTC.

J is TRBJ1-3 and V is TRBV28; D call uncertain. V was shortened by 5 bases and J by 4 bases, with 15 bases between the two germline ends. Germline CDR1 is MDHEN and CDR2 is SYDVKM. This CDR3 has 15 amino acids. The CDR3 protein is CASSPSPGRGNTIYF. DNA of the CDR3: TGTGCCAGCAGTCCCTCCCCCGGACGCGGAAACACCATATATTTT.

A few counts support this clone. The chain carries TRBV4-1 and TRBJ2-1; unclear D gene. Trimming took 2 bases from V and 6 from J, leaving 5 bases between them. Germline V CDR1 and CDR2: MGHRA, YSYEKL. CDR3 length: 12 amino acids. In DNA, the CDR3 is TGCGCCAGCAGCCAATCAAGCAATGAGCAGTTCTTC. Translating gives CASSQSSNEQFF.

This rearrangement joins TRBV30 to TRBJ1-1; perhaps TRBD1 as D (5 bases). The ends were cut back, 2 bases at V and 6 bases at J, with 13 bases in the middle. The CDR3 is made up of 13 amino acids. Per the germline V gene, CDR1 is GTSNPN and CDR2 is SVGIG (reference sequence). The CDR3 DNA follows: TGTGCCTGGAGTTCTAGGGGTGGCGCTGAAGCTTTCTTT. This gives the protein CAWSSRGGAEAFF.

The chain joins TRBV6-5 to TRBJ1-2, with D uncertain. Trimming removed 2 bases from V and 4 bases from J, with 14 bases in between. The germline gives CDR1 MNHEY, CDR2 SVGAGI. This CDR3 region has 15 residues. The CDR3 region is CASSYVGEESYGYTF. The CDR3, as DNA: TGTGCCAGCAGTTACGTCGGAGAGGAGTCCTATGGCTACACCTTC.